The clone carrying this T cell receptor (beta chain) was detected ten times or more. Its antigen is as yet unknown. These data come from a study of T cell repertoires in cytomegalovirus infection. Looking at the study overall: CMV infection together with matching HLA type was indicated by public TCR beta signatures. Whole-study results and caveats: Across the ex vivo response, the dominant clonotypes were HLA-C-restricted CMV-specific TCR beta clonotypes.

Trimming removed 5 bases from V and 0 bases from J, with 4 bases in between. Germline V gene data show CDR1 as SGHTA and CDR2 as FQGTGA. The CDR3 has 12 residues. TCRdb re-called the reads with MiXCR, one entry per CDR3 protein. Of 350,000 to 500,000 distinct CDR3 sequences detected, roughly 30% appear once; the ten largest clones hold about 13%. The chain joins TRBV7-3 to TRBJ2-5; D unresolved. The receptor's source is a human donor in good health (CMV status not recorded). Some clones in this sample may be carry-over from other donors' samples. Input material: PBMCs. The CDR3 nucleotides read TGTGCCAGCAGCCCCGACCAAGAGACCCAGTACTTC. This translates into CASSPDQETQYF. Complete variable domain (other parts from reference TRBV7-3 and TRBJ2-5): GAGVSQTPSNKVTEKGKYVELRCDPISGHTALYWYRQSLGQGPEFLIYFQGTGAADDSGLPNDRFFAVRPEGSVSTLKIQRTERGDSAVYLCASSPDQETQYFGPGTRLLVL.